This TCR beta chain was captured in a study of cytomegalovirus exposure and HLA in healthy donors (dated by TCRdb to about 2017). With regard to the full study: An earlier analysis of roughly 500 of the donors reported 250 to 300 Gb of sequence data and around 110 million unique TCR beta sequences obtained from 180 million or so T cells. The T cell repertoires of around 670 subjects were profiled by immunosequencing and related to cytomegalovirus serostatus. Several DR-DQ haplotypes were handled as single units for association and clustering, since linkage in the cohort was strong. Along with the approximately 650-subject first cohort, a separate validation cohort of over 90 different subjects was used. An early release that covered 640 HLA-typed donors contained approximately 300 gigabases of sequencing data and tens of millions of unique TCR sequences. Genome-wide SNP genotypes for about 55% of the 666 donors were used in a later genetic analysis, which treated that subset as a discovery cohort. Donor age, sex, ethnicity and CMV serostatus were compiled together with the repertoire data. In an earlier analysis of roughly 600 of the donors, high-throughput TCR beta sequencing was used to judge whether each TCR beta V gene segment behaved as functional or pseudogenic. The study was designed to test whether signatures of past pathogen exposure could be identified by cataloging public T cell receptors. To predict cytomegalovirus infection status, the study brought together high-throughput TCR immunosequencing, statistical association of individual TCRs with disease status, and machine learning. The number of donors typed differed by locus, with roughly 629-640 for A, B, C, DRB1 and DQB1, around 500 for DQA1, some 570 for DPA1, and around 450 for DPB1. HLA typing included class I and class II loci at four-digit resolution. In a later analysis, previously published TCR beta repertoires from roughly 710 donors were re-analyzed and high-resolution HLA genotyping was added so that TCR occurrence patterns could be studied. In the later analysis, no new phenotypic data were used to find candidate immune exposures; instead, reliance was placed on TCR beta sequences and their occurrence across donors. All discovery cohort repertoires had been generated on a single sequencing platform. On average, around 230,000 unique TCR beta nucleotide sequences were sequenced per donor among about 400 genotyped donors of the cohort, with about 17% of those sequences being non-productive. Of the 300 to 400 genotyped donors, around 81% fell in the genetic ancestry cluster associated with self-reported Caucasian donors.

In total, roughly 710 healthy bone marrow donors made up the cohort. Cohort members were all nominally healthy when sampled, although unrecorded immune exposures were likely present. The donor tested CMV seronegative, placing the donor among the 300 to 450 seronegative members of the cohort. Every donor gave a peripheral blood sample, and the peripheral blood mononuclear cells from that sample were used for TCR beta sequencing. The Qiagen DNeasy Blood Extraction Kit was used to extract genomic DNA from the blood cell samples. V ends up 4 bases short and J 0 bases short, with an unmatched junction base count of 4. There are 15 amino acids in the CDR3, from cysteine to phenylalanine inclusive. CDR3 DNA only is kept here, 45 bases in frame from base 1. CDR1 and CDR2 were assigned from the germline V gene as LGHNA and YNFKEQ. As regards this clone: The antigen it binds to is not known. No base quality information exists; no much larger clone differs at one position.

On the study overall, not on this receptor specifically: In this cohort, only TCR beta chains were sequenced, and detectable features were limited by the absence of alpha or paired-chain data. CMV serostatus was the only immune exposure information available for the cohort. A further reported finding was that TCR beta sequences accurately predicted the HLA-A and HLA-B alleles for most subjects in the first cohort. A later analysis found that most CMV-associated TCR beta chains appeared HLA-restricted, with HLA associations seemingly driven largely by CMV exposure. According to a later analysis, parvovirus B19, influenza, CMV and Epstein-Barr virus appeared linked to several top co-occurrence clusters. An earlier analysis of 587 of the donors showed that most TCR beta V segments appeared in productive rearrangements either about 87% or about 30% of the time, which broadly matched IMGT annotations. Linkage disequilibrium might explain the correlated functional status among segregating V segments, but an unknown experimental factor could not be excluded. In a later analysis, HLA-associated TCR beta chains were found to be more clonally expanded and to have lower generation probabilities than equally common non-associated chains. According to a later analysis, TCR association rates differed among HLA loci, with DRB1 alleles showing the most associated TCRs and HLA-C alleles showing the fewest. In a later genetic analysis, a missense DCLRE1C variant was associated with V-gene and J-gene trimming of TCR beta chains, and the association was replicated in an independent cohort. A total of about 180 TCR beta chains were listed by the study as associated with cytomegalovirus. The 87-base-pair reads could not distinguish some IMGT-functional V segments, including TRBV6-2 and TRBV6-3, so those segments were excluded. A group of highly shared sequence variants was considered likely to be a technical artifact of the sequencing pipeline. The classifier was reported to diagnose cytomegalovirus status with high specificity and sensitivity in both the original cohort and the validation cohort. HLA typing was unavailable for some donors at each locus, so association tests used only the typed subset. A few of the identified cytomegalovirus-associated TCR beta chains were confirmed in vitro to be specific for cytomegalovirus antigens. In a later genetic analysis, fewer N-insertions in productive TCRs were reported among donors in an Asian-associated ancestry cluster than the roughly 700-donor mean. Specific HLA alleles were associated with 18,000 or so TCR beta sequences at a false discovery rate of 0.05 in a later analysis. Assigning TCR associations to individual alleles was difficult when HLA alleles, especially DR and DQ, strongly co-occurred. Presence/absence analyses assumed roughly uniform sequencing depth across donors, an assumption that may not hold. Roughly 17 rarely observed V segments, including chromosome 9 orphons, were excluded from the earlier analysis of some 590 of the donors because counts were too low. Most TCR sequences were observed very rarely across donors, whereas some public TCRs were present in many individuals. The authors suggested that the approach could potentially be extended to other disease states and immunological phenotypes.

Library construction relied on the immunoSEQ multiplex PCR assay. For the multiplex PCR, a mixture combining 60 forward primers for TCR Vbeta segments and 13 reverse primers for TCR Jbeta segments was used. The CDR3 region of rearranged TCR beta genes was amplified from genomic DNA by a multiplex PCR assay. The amplified TCR beta libraries were sequenced on the Illumina HiSeq System as 87-base-pair reads. Regarding the original processing steps: Across the 670 or so repertoires, a later analysis counted tens of millions of unique TCR beta chains, approximately 10 million of which were shared by at least two donors. To remove PCR and sequencing errors, raw reads were error-corrected and collapsed into unique sequences using a nearest-neighbor algorithm that merged closely related sequences. V, D and J gene segments were assigned by aligning CDR3 sequences to IMGT reference sequences. Each retained sequence needed at least a six-nucleotide match to both a V gene segment and a J gene segment. Rearrangements were classified as productive when the CDR3 lacked stop codons and remained in frame with V and J, and all other rearrangements were classified as non-productive. CDR3 was defined by IMGT convention, running from the second conserved V-encoded cysteine to the conserved J-encoded phenylalanine. In an earlier analysis of just under 600 of the donors, sequences lacking an unambiguous match to a single V gene segment were excluded. An earlier analysis of almost 600 of the donors classified V segments as functional when productive rearrangements were above 56.7% and as segregating when the standard deviation between donors was above 5%. A statistical classification framework was built for diagnosing cytomegalovirus status from the catalog of TCR beta chain sequences. In a later analysis, TCR nucleotide sequences were compared against IMGT/GENE-DB human TR gene sequences so that V and J genes could be assigned. A later analysis assigned CDR3 sequences and most-parsimonious VDJ recombination scenarios with the TCRdist pipeline. In a later analysis, each TCR beta chain was defined by its CDR3 amino acid sequence together with its V-gene family, and reads without a unique V-gene family were excluded. As a way to deal with suspected cross-contamination and a sequencing artifact, a later analysis dropped 450 to 700 nucleotide sequences that were highly shared and had low generation probability. For each public chain, a later analysis derived a clonal expansion index from normalized ranks of inferred template counts within each repertoire. In a later analysis, generation probabilities were computed with a VDJ recombination model fitted to out-of-frame rearrangements, and the resulting probabilities were checked against IGoR. Hypergeometric tests were used in a later analysis to score TCR-TCR, TCR-HLA and TCR-CMV co-occurrence, with a repertoire-size bias correction applied to the TCR pairs. To estimate false discovery rates, a later analysis permuted the HLA or CMV assignments 20 times. A later analysis grouped co-occurring TCRs with DBSCAN, adding TCRdist sequence similarity when clustering within HLA-allele-positive subsets. Co-occurrence clustering excluded repertoires with fewer than 30,000 or more than 120,000 public chains, plus five with anomalous nucleotide sharing. As stored in TCRdb, this immuneACCESS dataset retains in-frame rearrangements with V and J assigned. A fraction of the clones does not appear; measured against another copy, unresolved V genes explain less than half of the discrepancy, and the remainder lacks a known reason. D and trimming come from the DNA, and the V and J calls and clone size come from that table. Across this sample there are around 150,000 clones, with over 60% seen only once. Roughly 2% of the sample belongs to the ten largest clones.

This receptor chain uses TRBV4-2 and TRBJ1-2; 8 of the junction bases match TRBD1. This receptor was taken from a man aged 25-40 years in good health and CMV-seronegative. Sequencing input: PBMCs. Here the CDR3 is given as CASSRPGQANYGYTF. The DNA is TGTGCCAGCAGCCGACCGGGACAGGCTAACTATGGCTACACCTTC.